The source of this T cell receptor (beta chain) is a study of blood T cell repertoires in COVID-19. About the research overall: Material from acute and convalescent COVID-19 was sourced from the United States, Italy and Spain. T cells, B-cell-depleted T cells, or PBMCs provided the cDNA or gDNA that served as material.

In the authors' methods: Amplification with reference gene primers provided the estimates of nucleated cell counts. TCRdb keeps only in-frame clones here, not all; method: immunoSEQ multiplex PCR. V and J calls plus clone size are reproduced from that table; the DNA served to infer D and trimming. In the table there are more than 95,000 clones, about 85% of which are singletons. The CDR3 has 13 amino acids. V dropped 2 bases and J dropped 5 bases, with 7 bases sitting between them. Germline CDR1 and CDR2: MNHEY and SMNVEV (reference sequence). This TCR was recovered from a man older than 75 with active or convalescent COVID-19. This chain joins TRBV27 and TRBJ1-5, with D unresolved. Material: peripheral blood. The CDR3 spells CASSLPGDQPQHF. CDR3 bases: TGTGCCAGCAGTTTACCCGGGGATCAGCCCCAGCATTTT.